These 16 T cell receptor beta chains were all obtained from the same sample, sequenced in a study of CD8+ T cells in alopecia areata. Treatment defined: oral pan-JAK inhibitor, 5-10 mg twice daily. As the sequencing template, cDNA was produced by extracting RNA and reverse transcribing it. TCRdb keeps only in-frame clones here, not all; method: immunoSEQ multiplex PCR. The sample gives approximately 210,000 clones, roughly 70% of which show up once; 1.3% is in the top ten. This sample comprised CD4+ T cells sorted from blood, obtained between weeks 49 and 50, from a patient treated with tofacitinib. The origin of the receptors is a human donor with alopecia areata.

V and J are TRBV9 and TRBJ2-3; 7 bases line up with TRBD2. J was trimmed by 5 bases and V by 6 bases; bases with no gene match: 9. There are 14 residues in the CDR3. CDR1 is SGDLS and CDR2 is YYNGEE in the germline V gene. The CDR3 loop is CASTKASGLDTQYF. CDR3 coding DNA: TGTGCCAGCACCAAAGCTAGCGGTCTAGATACGCAGTATTTT.

The genes are TRBV30 and TRBJ2-6, with D possibly being TRBD1 (6 bases). The CDR3 spans 14 residues. Germline values: CDR1 GTSNPN, CDR2 SVGIG (reference sequence). Here the CDR3 reads CAWCWGHGANVLTF. In DNA form, the CDR3 reads TGTGCTTGGTGCTGGGGGCATGGGGCCAACGTCCTGACTTTC. Full variable domain (remainder filled in from reference TRBV30 and TRBJ2-6): SQTIHQWPATLVQPVGSPLSLECTVEGTSNPNLYWYRQAAGRGLQLLFYSVGIGQISSEVPQNLSASRPQDRQFILSSKKLLLSDSGFYLCAWCWGHGANVLTFGAGSRLTVL.

The genes are TRBV30 and TRBJ2-3; 7 bases agree with TRBD1. The CDR3 runs to 11 residues. With 3 bases clipped from V and 8 bases from J, the junction kept 2 bases outside the gene matches. The germline gives CDR1 GTSNPN, CDR2 SVGIG (reference sequence). This chain's CDR3 is CAWRGGGTQYF. The CDR3, as DNA: TGTGCCTGGAGAGGGGGCGGTACGCAGTATTTT. Using reference TRBV30 and TRBJ2-3 for the parts outside the CDR3, the full variable domain is SQTIHQWPATLVQPVGSPLSLECTVEGTSNPNLYWYRQAAGRGLQLLFYSVGIGQISSEVPQNLSASRPQDRQFILSSKKLLLSDSGFYLCAWRGGGTQYFGPGTRLTVL.

The chain uses TRBV5-6 and TRBJ1-2; a possible D gene is TRBD1 (5 bases). CDR1 is SGHDT and CDR2 is YYEEEE in the germline V gene. Deletions cut 3 bases from V and 6 bases from J, with 12 bases between. The CDR3 has 13 residues. CDR3 bases: TGTGCCAGCAGCTCTCCGGGGGACCATGGCTACACCTTC. Translating gives CASSSPGDHGYTF.

This chain uses TRBV5-4 with TRBJ1-1; D is uncertain. From germline, CDR1 is SGHNT and CDR2 YYREEE (reference sequence). V was trimmed by 2 bases and J by 1 base, leaving 12 bases between them. The CDR3 sequence is 15 residues long. CDR3 sequence: CASSLGPSSNTEAFF. In DNA, the CDR3 is TGTGCCAGCAGCTTAGGGCCTTCATCGAACACTGAAGCTTTCTTT.

CDR3 in amino acids: CASSSRGTEAFF. The CDR3 nucleotides are TGTGCCAGCAGTTCCAGAGGGACTGAAGCTTTCTTT. This chain uses TRBV6-5 with TRBJ1-1; no definite D call. The CDR3 has 12 amino acids. Deletions cut 4 bases from V and 5 bases from J, with 8 bases between. Germline V gives CDR1 MNHEY, CDR2 SVGAGI.

The gene calls are TRBV20-1 and TRBJ1-2; the D is unclear. Trimming cost V 8 bases and J 6 bases, with 7 bases left between them. CDR1 is DFQATT and CDR2 is SNEGSKA in the germline V gene (reference sequence). The CDR3 has 9 amino acids. CDR3 coding DNA: TGCAGTAGTTCAGATGGCTACACCTTC. Translation: CSSSDGYTF.

The chain recombines TRBV25-1 with TRBJ1-4; TRBD1 might be the D (5 bases). Germline lookup yields CDR1 MGHDK and CDR2 SYGVNS. There are 16 residues in the CDR3. Trimming pared 1 base from V and 0 bases from J, leaving 9 bases between. The CDR3 is CASSELGGTTNEKLFF. Here the CDR3 DNA reads TGTGCCAGCAGTGAATTGGGGGGGACAACTAATGAAAAACTGTTTTTT. The full variable domain, in which reference TRBV25-1 and TRBJ1-4 provide the parts outside the CDR3, is EADIYQTPRYLVIGTGKKITLECSQTMGHDKMYWYQQDPGMELHLIHYSYGVNSTEKGDLSSESTVSRIRTEHFPLTLESARPSHTSQYLCASSELGGTTNEKLFFGSGTQLSVL.

The chain employs TRBV4-3 and TRBJ1-1, with unresolved D. V was cut by 1 base and J by 5 bases, with 11 bases left in between. The CDR3 contains 14 residues. Germline V CDR1 and CDR2: LGHNA, YSLEER. The CDR3: CASSQAWAGTEAFF. Written as DNA, the CDR3 is TGCGCCAGCAGCCAAGCATGGGCTGGGACTGAAGCTTTCTTT.

There are a few counts of this clone. This chain links TRBV7-3 with TRBJ2-7, with D unresolved. The ends were cut back, 3 bases at V and 5 bases at J, with 11 bases in the middle. The CDR3 is 13 residues long. Germline lookup yields CDR1 SGHTA and CDR2 FQGTGA. This chain's CDR3 is CASSFFSRDEQYF. CDR3 in DNA: TGTGCCAGCAGCTTCTTCTCTCGGGACGAGCAGTACTTC.

The V and J genes are TRBV9 and TRBJ1-2; perhaps TRBD1 as D (5 bases). The CDR3 runs to 16 residues. The germline V gene has CDR1 SGDLS and CDR2 YYNGEE. The V end was cut by 0 bases, the J end by 6 bases, with 18 bases between. CDR3 residues: CASSVGASGYLNGYTF. In DNA, the CDR3 is TGTGCCAGCAGCGTAGGTGCGTCAGGGTATTTGAATGGCTACACCTTC. The whole variable domain, filled in from reference TRBV9 and TRBJ1-2, reads DSGVTQTPKHLITATGQRVTLRCSPRSGDLSVYWYQQSLDQGLQFLIQYYNGEERAKGNILERFSAQQFPDLHSELNLSSLELGDSALYFCASSVGASGYLNGYTFGSGTRLTVV.

V and J are TRBV7-8 and TRBJ1-1, with a weak D call TRBD1 (6 bases). Trimming shortened V by 1 base and J by 10 bases, and 13 bases separated the two germline ends. This CDR3 has 13 residues. The V gene's germline CDR1 is SGHVS and CDR2 FQNEAQ. The CDR3 reads CASSLGGSGAAFF. Written as DNA, the CDR3 is TGTGCCAGCAGCTTAGGAGGGTCAGGGGCAGCTTTCTTT.

The chain uses TRBV5-1 and TRBJ2-1; 7 bases match TRBD2. The ends lost 7 bases at V and 8 bases at J; junction bases unmatched: 12. This CDR3 is built from 14 residues. In germline, CDR1 is SGHRS, CDR2 YFSETQ. The CDR3 nucleotides are TGCGCCAGCGCCCGAGCGGGGCCTATGTATGAGCAGTTCTTC. Protein product: CASARAGPMYEQFF.

Only one count was recorded for this clone. The chain recombines TRBV2 with TRBJ2-3; D may be TRBD1 (5 bases). Looked up from germline, CDR1 is SNHLY and CDR2 is FYNNEI. This CDR3 contains 13 residues. V shed 8 bases and J shed 2 bases, with 11 bases lying between them. CDR3 nucleotides: TGTGCCAGCTTCAGGGATGTCACAGATACGCAGTATTTT. Its translation: CASFRDVTDTQYF.

CDR3 sequence (DNA): TGCGCCAGCAGTGTACAGCGGACGCCCGCGGGGGAGCAGTTCTTC. This encodes CASSVQRTPAGEQFF. V is TRBV4-1 and J is TRBJ2-1; D possibly corresponds to TRBD2 (6 bases). The length of the CDR3 is 15 residues. Trimming left V 6 bases short and J 10 bases short, with 22 bases between. From germline, CDR1 is MGHRA and CDR2 YSYEKL.

Only a few counts were recorded for this clone. This chain links TRBV18 with TRBJ2-2; D is ambiguous. The V gene's germline CDR1 is KGHSH and CDR2 LQKENI. V lost 0 bases, J lost 1 base, and 3 bases lay in between. CDR3 size: 14 residues. CDR3 nucleotides: TGTGCCAGCTCACCACCGGGGAACACCGGGGAGCTGTTTTTT. Translated, it gives CASSPPGNTGELFF.